This entry is about one TCR beta chain. Its recognized antigen is unknown. Base quality data are lacking; no much larger clone is found one base away. TCR beta CDR3 regions were amplified from RNA transcripts. The TCR CDR3 was subjected to a first round of RT-PCR using the HTBI primer set and the Qiagen OneStep RT-PCR kit. The libraries were constructed in a second round of multiplex PCR and then size-selected and purified. The libraries were sequenced on an Illumina HiSeq2000 using paired-end 100 bp reads. Turning to the authors' computational methods: SOAPnuke was used to process the raw data, throwing out any read that contained adapters or uncalled bases, had a mean Phred below 15, or lacked an exact constant-primer or identifier match. High-quality paired reads were merged using COPE v1.2.5, and each unique nucleotide sequence was defined as a clonotype. MiTCR v1.1 was used to align the clonotypes against IMGT TRBV, TRBD and TRBJ reference segments. The analysis was restricted to V-J combinations with a frequency above 0.0001, which together covered 99.2% of the repertoires. The TCS score was defined as the ratio of F50 (clonal expansion) to E x V (chaos), calculated using BLOSUM62-based TCRdist between CDR3 peptides within each V-J. Welch's t-statistics and random forest reduced around 510 V-J features to around 14, which were used in a naive Bayes classifier (R e1071). TCRdb trimmed public reads at Q25 via fastp, called clones via MiXCR and kept in-frame beta chains. All rows with the same CDR3 protein become a single entry with the most common DNA and genes. Here the V and J calls rest on TCRdb's processing, not on the authors' analysis. The sample data list about 320,000 distinct CDR3 sequences, and about 15% of these were observed just once. The ten largest clones capture around 34% of the sample.

The germline V gene encodes CDR1 DFQATT and CDR2 SNEGSKA (reference sequence). Here V drops 1 base and J drops 4 bases, and the junction holds 8 bases not matched to any gene. The CDR3 numbers 15 residues from cysteine through phenylalanine. Only CDR3 DNA remains: 45 bases, in frame from the first base. The source of the sample is a study of T cells in Graves' hyperthyroidism and ophthalmopathy (dated by TCRdb to the late 2010s). For context, the study as a whole: Peripheral blood was sampled at the time of initial diagnosis, prior to any treatment. To identify TCR V-J signatures that set the groups apart, the researchers used a discovery cohort of 100 patients, made up of 43 with Graves' ophthalmopathy and about 60 with stable Graves' hyperthyroidism. Whether ophthalmopathy could be predicted prospectively was tested in an independent validation cohort made up of some 20 hyperthyroidism patients plus 17 patients who later progressed to ophthalmopathy. The approximately 98 discovery patients were randomly divided into training and test sets at a 7:3 ratio. In addition, the study compared T-cell repertoires in thyroid tissue and in blood from six Graves' hyperthyroidism patients. After blood sampling, hyperthyroidism patients were treated with methimazole at a starting dose of 30 mg daily, and ophthalmopathy patients were treated with high-dose intravenous methylprednisolone. TCR Vbeta CDR3 sequencing of around 130 peripheral blood samples (approximately 44 ophthalmopathy, about 75 hyperthyroidism and some 17 progressor patients) is reported in the paper. Overall study results and their limits: Sample size was not statistically predetermined, and blinding of investigators to group allocation was not performed. Most expanded thyroid clonotypes (frequency above 0.001) were also detected in blood, suggesting blood repertoires may reflect thyroid immune responses. In validation, progression to ophthalmopathy was predicted by the model with 70% to 71% sensitivity and roughly 72% specificity, a median of around 6.5 months before onset. Ophthalmopathy was separated from stable hyperthyroidism by a 13 V-J signature model, with over 85% sensitivity and 81% to 82% specificity obtained in cross-validation and 80%/75% obtained in testing.

Stable Graves' hyperthyroidism was defined as the absence of progression to ophthalmopathy over 18 months of follow-up. Hyperthyroidism patients were aged 18 to 65 years and newly diagnosed, with disease duration of less than 2 months. Exclusion was applied to patients with uncontrolled infections, other autoimmune diseases, pregnancy or lactation. Diagnoses were established on the basis of clinical symptoms, serum thyroxine and TRAb, thyroid ultrasound, and orbital computed tomography. PBMCs were separated from roughly 10 ml of fresh peripheral blood using Ficoll-Paque density gradient centrifugation. Trizol reagent was used to extract total RNA, and RNA quality was then checked on an Agilent 2100 Bioanalyzer.

The rearrangement combines TRBV20-1 with TRBJ1-1; TRBD1 aligns with 8 central bases. This clonotype was obtained from a man aged 30 to 45 with Graves' hyperthyroidism. The sample consisted of blood. The CDR3 region reads CSARAGDRLGTEAFF. The DNA sequence is as follows: TGCAGTGCTAGAGCTGGGGACAGGTTGGGCACTGAAGCTTTCTTT.